This TCR beta chain was captured in a study of PD-1 blockade in mismatch repair-deficient tumors. The ends were cut back, 3 bases at V and 4 bases at J, with 12 bases in the middle. CDR1 MGHDK and CDR2 SYGVNS come from the germline V gene. This CDR3 has 14 amino acids. The TCR-sequenced patients were three responders to pembrolizumab. Sequencing used immunoSEQ multiplex PCR; TCRdb keeps in-frame clones, though not all of them. The data show more than 50,000 clones, with approximately 88% seen just once and approximately 14% held by the top ten. The V gene is TRBV25-1, the J gene TRBJ2-5; D uncertain. Material: peripheral blood, obtained 52 weeks after starting pembrolizumab. The sequence was obtained from an adult with mismatch repair-deficient cancer. The CDR3 region has the DNA TGTGCCAGCAGTGAGTCTTCGTTGGCAGAGACCCAGTACTTC. Protein product: CASSESSLAETQYF.